This T cell receptor beta chain stems from a study of blood T cell repertoires in COVID-19. Study in general: Some COVID-19 samples were acute and others convalescent; all came from the United States, Italy and Spain.

Under the authors' procedure: Cell counts per sample came from amplifying reference gene primers. Sequenced by immunoSEQ multiplex PCR; TCRdb stores in-frame clones only, minus some. V, J and clone size are those of that table, while D and trimming were read from the DNA. This sample has just over 300,000 clones, with 90% found just once. Cohorts were assigned according to the clinical history that participants reported. Germline loops: CDR1 GTSNPN, CDR2 SVGIG (reference sequence). V was pared by 1 base and J by 6 bases, with 9 bases between. This CDR3 has 13 residues. The V call is TRBV30, the J call TRBJ1-4; maybe TRBD1 (5 bases). This receptor was taken from a woman under 30 with acute COVID-19. Sequenced input: PBMCs or T cells enriched from blood (not recorded which). The CDR3 DNA sequence: TGTGCCTGGAGTGGCGGGGCAGATGAAAAACTGTTTTTT. It codes for CAWSGGADEKLFF.